This T cell receptor (beta chain) was sequenced during a study of beta chain features in type 1 diabetes. Notes on the study in general: Cells carrying high TCR expression could end up over-represented when cDNA is sequenced. A possible short-template PCR bias applies equally to patients and controls. Lower insertion and higher deletion counts appeared at VDJ junctions in type 1 diabetes patients. In these data, an HLA type influence on TCRB rearrangement remained unresolved.

Details on this clone: The antigen is not known.

Every isolated RNA sample was fully reverse transcribed, so sequencing captured expressed TCRB transcripts. Repertoires were generated with immunoSEQ multiplex PCR, while TCRdb's copy carries only in-frame clones and drops some. The sample has roughly 150,000 clones; approximately 8.1% are singletons. CDR3 length: 15 residues. The V segment lost 4 bases and the J segment 12 bases; nucleotides outside the gene matches: 13. The V gene's germline CDR1 is SGHVS and CDR2 FNYEAQ. Sequenced material: central memory CD4+ T cells from blood. This rearrangement joins TRBV7-6 to TRBJ2-1; 9 nucleotides align to TRBD2. The TCR comes from a man aged 18 to 30 in good health. Here the CDR3 DNA reads TGTGCCAGCAGCTCCCGCGCGGGAGGGCCTGGAGTGCAGTTCTTC. Its protein product is CASSSRAGGPGVQFF.